This TCR beta chain was captured by sequencing in a study of vaccination and CD4 T cells after COVID-19. Study-wide context: The makeup of the convalescents was six males and four females, two of them Hispanic. Control cultures used a CEFX viral epitope pool, an HIV-1 Nef peptide pool, or no peptide.

Once obtained from cultured CD4+ T cells, the DNA was sequenced using the Oncomine TCR Beta short-read assay. MiXCR, run by TCRdb on the PCR reads, gives a single entry per CDR3 protein. The table includes about 7,600 distinct CDR3 sequences, around 66% detected once. Treatment meaning: roughly ten-day PBMC culture with coronavirus spike peptide pools or control peptides (ViraFEST assay). A note on this clonotype: Its antigen is unknown.

The sequence came from a human donor with COVID-19. Sequences were derived from cultured CD4+ T cells from blood, sampled after SARS-CoV-2 vaccination.

The CDR3 protein is CASSLGRTEAFF. CDR3 coding DNA: TGTGCCAGCAGTTTAGGACGGACTGAAGCTTTCTTT. The V call is TRBV28, the J call TRBJ1-1; unclear D gene. Germline CDR1 is MDHEN and CDR2 is SYDVKM. V dropped 2 bases and J dropped 5 bases, with 6 bases sitting between them. The CDR3 spans 12 residues.